This entry lists 3 T cell receptor beta chains sequenced from one sample in a study of shared clonotypes between healthy human individuals. Profiled with immunoSEQ multiplex PCR; TCRdb holds only in-frame clones, not every one. The sample lists under 850,000 clones; around 92% were seen once. Naive-designated CD8 cells lacked CD45RO, were positively enriched for CCR7, and omitted terminally differentiated effector memory CD45RA+ cells. Source material: naive CD8+ T cells sorted from blood. These receptors all come from a man in his thirties or forties in good health.

The chain recombines TRBV19 with TRBJ2-7, with 9 bases that match TRBD2. From germline, CDR1 is LNHDA and CDR2 SQIVND (reference sequence). Unmatched junction bases numbered 5, after V lost 5 bases and J lost 0 bases. The CDR3 has 15 amino acids. The CDR3: CASSGPSGVSYEQYF. DNA for the CDR3: TGTGCCAGTAGTGGGCCTAGCGGGGTCTCCTACGAGCAGTACTTC. The entire variable domain, with the rest obtained from reference TRBV19 and TRBJ2-7, is as follows: DGGITQSPKYLFRKEGQNVTLSCEQNLNHDAMYWYRQDPGQGLRLIYYSQIVNDFQKGDIAEGYSVSREKKESFPLTVTSAQKNPTAFYLCASSGPSGVSYEQYFGPGTRLTVT.

The J gene is TRBJ2-1, the V gene TRBV28; D not resolved. CDR3 length: 16 residues. Germline loops: CDR1 MDHEN, CDR2 SYDVKM. Trimming removed 4 bases from V and 3 bases from J, with 16 bases in between. DNA of the CDR3: TGTGCCAGCAGTTCCCTTAACGGAGCAGGCTACAATGAGCAGTTCTTC. Its translation: CASSSLNGAGYNEQFF.

V gene TRBV30 combines with J gene TRBJ2-7, with unresolved D. Germline V lookup: CDR1 GTSNPN, CDR2 SVGIG (reference sequence). The CDR3 covers 12 residues. The V and J ends lost 4 bases and 2 bases respectively, with 9 bases between them. The DNA for the CDR3 is TGTGCCTGGAACGACTTGGCCTACGAGCAGTACTTC. Translation: CAWNDLAYEQYF. The entire variable domain, with the rest obtained from reference TRBV30 and TRBJ2-7, is as follows: SQTIHQWPATLVQPVGSPLSLECTVEGTSNPNLYWYRQAAGRGLQLLFYSVGIGQISSEVPQNLSASRPQDRQFILSSKKLLLSDSGFYLCAWNDLAYEQYFGPGTRLTVT.